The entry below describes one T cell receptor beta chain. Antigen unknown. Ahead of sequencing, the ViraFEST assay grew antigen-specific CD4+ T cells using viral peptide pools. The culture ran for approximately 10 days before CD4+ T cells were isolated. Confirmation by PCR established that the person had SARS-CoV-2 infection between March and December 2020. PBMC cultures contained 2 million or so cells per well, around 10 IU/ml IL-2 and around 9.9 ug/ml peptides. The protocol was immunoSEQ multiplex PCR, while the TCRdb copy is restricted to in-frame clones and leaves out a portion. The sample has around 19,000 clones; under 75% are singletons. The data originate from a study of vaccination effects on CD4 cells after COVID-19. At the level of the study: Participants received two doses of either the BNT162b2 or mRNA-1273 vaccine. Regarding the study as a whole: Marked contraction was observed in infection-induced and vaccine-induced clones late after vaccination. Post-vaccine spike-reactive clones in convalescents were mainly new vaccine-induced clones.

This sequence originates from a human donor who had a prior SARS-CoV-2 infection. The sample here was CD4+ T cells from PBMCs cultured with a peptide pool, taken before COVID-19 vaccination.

This chain's CDR3 is CASSPSSYNEQFF. In DNA, the CDR3 is TGTGCCAGCAGCCCTAGCTCCTACAATGAGCAGTTCTTC. The chain recombines TRBV6-2 or TRBV6-3 with TRBJ2-1; the D is unclear. CDR3 length: 13 amino acids. Germline V lookup: CDR1 MNHEY, CDR2 SVGEGT. V was pared by 6 bases and J by 0 bases, with 6 bases between.